Following are 27 T cell receptor beta chains from one sample sequenced in a study of cytomegalovirus exposure and HLA in healthy donors. Repertoires were generated with immunoSEQ multiplex PCR, while TCRdb's copy carries only in-frame clones and drops some. The sample contains some 170,000 clones, around 92% of which appear only once. The sample consisted of PBMCs. Source of these receptors: a man younger than 35 in good health and CMV-seropositive.

The chain carries TRBV6-1 and TRBJ2-7; D gene ambiguous. Deletions cut 2 bases from V and 4 bases from J, with 15 bases between. The CDR3 consists of 15 residues. Germline-derived CDR1 and CDR2 are MNHNS and SASEGT. The CDR3 is CASSEIGKTKYEQYF. The CDR3 DNA reads as TGTGCCAGCAGTGAAATAGGCAAAACTAAGTACGAGCAGTACTTC.

This clone occurred a few times. The rearrangement joins TRBV6-1 to TRBJ2-7; D uncertain. The V gene lost 0 bases and the J gene lost 2 bases, with 8 bases spanning the gap. Looked up from germline, CDR1 is MNHNS and CDR2 is SASEGT. CDR3 length: 14 residues. This CDR3 reads CASSEAIVPYEQYF. CDR3 DNA sequence: TGTGCCAGCAGTGAAGCGATAGTACCCTACGAGCAGTACTTC.

The chain couples TRBV2 to TRBJ2-7; 10 bases are a match to TRBD2. There are 14 residues in the CDR3. After removal of 5 bases from V and 4 bases from J, the junction contained 5 bases not matched to a gene. The V gene's germline CDR1 is SNHLY and CDR2 FYNNEI. In DNA, the CDR3 is TGTGCCAGCAGTTATACTAGCGGGGTATACGAGCAGTACTTC. Its protein is CASSYTSGVYEQYF.

V gene TRBV18 combines with J gene TRBJ2-3; D may be TRBD1 (6 bases). V lost 5 bases and J lost 2, with 17 bases in between. CDR1 KGHSH and CDR2 LQKENI come from the germline V gene. This CDR3 contains 16 residues. CDR3 loop: CASSAEVRGFTDTQYF. The CDR3 DNA sequence: TGTGCCAGCTCAGCAGAGGTCAGGGGTTTCACAGATACGCAGTATTTT.

The genes are TRBV4-1 and TRBJ2-7; a weak D match, TRBD2 (8 bases). Germline lookup yields CDR1 MGHRA and CDR2 YSYEKL. V was clipped by 3 bases and J by 3 bases, with 18 bases between them. The CDR3 is made up of 16 amino acids. This chain's CDR3 is CASSQGGLGGDYEQYF. The CDR3 DNA reads as TGCGCCAGCAGCCAGGGGGGACTAGGGGGCGACTACGAGCAGTACTTC.

V is TRBV19 and J is TRBJ2-1, with 14 bases lining up with TRBD2. Per the germline V gene, CDR1 is LNHDA and CDR2 is SQIVND (reference sequence). V shed 6 bases and J 9 bases; nucleotides not matched to a gene: 7. This CDR3 is built from 15 residues. CDR3 nucleotide sequence: TGTGCCAGTAGCGGGACTAGCGGGAGTCGGCGTGAGCAGTTCTTC. Its protein is CASSGTSGSRREQFF.

This sequence joins TRBV15 and TRBJ2-1, with 9 bases matching TRBD1. The CDR3 loop spans 18 amino acids. Germline loops: CDR1 LNHNV, CDR2 YYDKDF (reference sequence). Germline trimming cut 4 bases from V and 0 bases from J; bases unmatched to any gene: 10. CDR3 in DNA: TGTGCCACCAGCAACATGGACAGGGGCCCGAGCTCCTACAATGAGCAGTTCTTC. Residues: CATSNMDRGPSSYNEQFF.

CDR3 loop: CASSQSRRSYNEQFF. Written as DNA, the CDR3 is TGTGCCAGCAGTCAATCTAGGCGCTCCTACAATGAGCAGTTCTTC. The V call is TRBV27, the J call TRBJ2-1; D is ambiguous. Per germline, CDR1 MNHEY and CDR2 SMNVEV (reference sequence). This CDR3 spans 15 amino acids. V was clipped by 5 bases and J by 0 bases, with 11 bases between them.

The chain couples TRBV5-1 to TRBJ2-3; D might be TRBD2 (6 bases). Trimming stripped 0 bases from V and 3 bases from J, with 8 bases between. Germline assignment: CDR1 SGHRS and CDR2 YFSETQ. The CDR3 spans 14 residues. CDR3 sequence (DNA): TGCGCCAGCAGCTTGGCGGCGGGAACAGATACGCAGTATTTT. As protein: CASSLAAGTDTQYF.

The chain links TRBV6-1 to TRBJ2-3; D perhaps matches TRBD1 (5 bases). The CDR3 has 14 amino acids. Germline CDR1 is MNHNS and CDR2 is SASEGT. V was trimmed by 3 bases and J by 5 bases, leaving 12 bases between them. The CDR3 region is CASSEPGRKDTQYF. As DNA, the CDR3 is TGTGCCAGCAGTGAGCCAGGGCGGAAAGATACGCAGTATTTT.

The rearrangement links TRBV4-1 to TRBJ2-7; perhaps TRBD1 as D (6 bases). Trimming took off 0 bases at V and 5 bases at J, with 14 bases between the two ends. This CDR3 spans 15 amino acids. Germline CDR1 and CDR2: MGHRA and YSYEKL. The chain's CDR3 is CASSQEGTGYNEQYF. DNA for the CDR3: TGCGCCAGCAGCCAAGAAGGCACAGGGTACAACGAGCAGTACTTC.

The chain has TRBV6-1 and TRBJ2-5, with 13 bases lining up with TRBD2. Germline loops: CDR1 MNHNS, CDR2 SASEGT. Losses at the gene ends were 4 bases for V and 6 bases for J; bases not matched to a gene: 8. The CDR3 is 16 residues long. The CDR3 bases are TGTGCCAGCAGTGGACTCGGACTAGCGGGAGTTAAGACCCAGTACTTC. Amino acid sequence: CASSGLGLAGVKTQYF.

The V and J genes are TRBV18 and TRBJ2-5; D is ambiguous. This CDR3 comprises 13 residues. V was shortened by 5 bases and J by 1 base, with 8 bases between the two germline ends. From germline, CDR1 is KGHSH and CDR2 LQKENI. The CDR3 region has the DNA TGTGCCAGCTCAGCCGGGTCCCAAGAGACCCAGTACTTC. Amino acid sequence: CASSAGSQETQYF.

The chain recombines TRBV19 with TRBJ2-7; 10 bases agree with TRBD2. Germline V lookup: CDR1 LNHDA, CDR2 SQIVND (reference sequence). The CDR3 has 15 amino acids. The trim removed 5 bases at V and 3 bases at J, leaving 7 bases unmatched. In nucleotides, the CDR3 is TGTGCCAGTAGTGACCCTAGCGGGAGAGTCTACGAGCAGTACTTC. Its translation: CASSDPSGRVYEQYF.

The genes are TRBV5-4 and TRBJ2-3; D not certain. V lost 1 base to trimming and J lost 2 bases, with 8 bases between them. The germline V gene has CDR1 SGHNT and CDR2 YYREEE (reference sequence). This CDR3 spans 14 amino acids. The CDR3 DNA follows: TGTGCCAGCAGCTTGAACCAGTACACAGATACGCAGTATTTT. Encoded protein: CASSLNQYTDTQYF.

The chain couples TRBV7-9 to TRBJ2-2, with 8 bases identical to TRBD2. The trim removed 5 bases at V and 4 bases at J, leaving 6 bases unmatched. The CDR3 contains 15 residues. The germline gives CDR1 SEHNR, CDR2 FQNEAQ (reference sequence). CDR3: CASSRGTRGTGELFF. In nucleotides, the CDR3 is TGTGCCAGCAGCAGGGGGACTAGGGGCACCGGGGAGCTGTTTTTT.

The chain combines TRBV28 with TRBJ2-1, with D unresolved. CDR1 and CDR2 from the germline V gene are MDHEN and SYDVKM. This CDR3 has 13 residues. V was cut by 6 bases and J by 8 bases, with 14 bases left in between. CDR3 in DNA: TGTGCCAGCAGACCACCTAGAATAGATGAGCAGTTCTTC. This encodes CASRPPRIDEQFF.

This chain links TRBV28 with TRBJ2-5; TRBD1 matches at 7 bases. V lost 6 bases to trimming and J lost 2 bases; unmatched junction nucleotides: 3. CDR3 length: 13 residues. Germline assignment: CDR1 MDHEN and CDR2 SYDVKM. The CDR3 sequence: CASSSGQQETQYF. The CDR3 bases are TGTGCCAGCAGCTCGGGACAGCAAGAGACCCAGTACTTC.

The chain carries TRBV19 and TRBJ1-2, with 8 nucleotides matching TRBD1. The V segment lost 10 bases and the J segment 6 bases; nucleotides outside the gene matches: 19. The CDR3 is 16 amino acids. Per the germline V gene, CDR1 is LNHDA and CDR2 is SQIVND (reference sequence). In nucleotides, the CDR3 is TGTGCCACCCGATTACCAGGGGGCCTATCATCTGATGGCTACACCTTC. Translation: CATRLPGGLSSDGYTF.

The chain employs TRBV6-5 and TRBJ1-2; perhaps TRBD1 as D (6 bases). The V gene lost 6 bases and the J gene lost 3 bases, with 14 bases spanning the gap. CDR1 is MNHEY, CDR2 SVGAGI, per germline. There are 14 residues in the CDR3. CDR3 amino acids: CASSNDRTYYGYTF. The CDR3 DNA follows: TGTGCCAGCAGCAACGACAGGACCTACTATGGCTACACCTTC.

The rearrangement joins TRBV6-1 to TRBJ2-5, with TRBD1 matching 7 bases. Germline lookup yields CDR1 MNHNS and CDR2 SASEGT. The CDR3 totals 16 residues. J lost 5 bases, V lost 2 bases, and 11 bases had no gene match. The CDR3 DNA sequence: TGTGCCAGCAGTGAATTGTTAGGGGGCGTAGGGGAGACCCAGTACTTC. Amino acid sequence: CASSELLGGVGETQYF.

The V call is TRBV5-6, the J call TRBJ2-6, with unresolved D. Deletions cut 1 base from V and 6 bases from J, with 14 bases between. CDR3 length: 16 residues. Germline CDR1 and CDR2: SGHDT and YYEEEE. The CDR3 protein is CASSLKPGLMANVLTF. The CDR3 nucleotides are TGTGCCAGCAGCTTGAAGCCGGGTTTGATGGCCAACGTCCTGACTTTC.

CDR3 residues: CASSVSDRYTYNEQFF. The CDR3, as DNA: TGTGCCAGCAGCGTATCTGACAGGTATACCTACAATGAGCAGTTCTTC. This sequence joins TRBV9 and TRBJ2-1; tentative D call: TRBD1 (6 bases). This CDR3 is built from 16 residues. Germline values: CDR1 SGDLS, CDR2 YYNGEE. The ends were cut back, 1 base at V and 2 bases at J, with 13 bases in the middle.

This clone was recorded once. The J gene is TRBJ1-2, the V gene TRBV2; the match to TRBD1 covers 8 bases. Germline assignment: CDR1 SNHLY and CDR2 FYNNEI. V shed 10 bases, J shed 4 bases, and the junction held 5 bases outside the gene matches. The CDR3 totals 12 residues. Here the CDR3 reads CATGQGGYGYTF. The CDR3 nucleotides are TGTGCCACCGGACAGGGAGGCTATGGCTACACCTTC.

This chain uses TRBV19 with TRBJ1-1; unclear D gene. This CDR3 is 15 amino acids long. V dropped 4 bases and J dropped 0 bases, with 12 bases sitting between them. CDR1 and CDR2 from the germline V gene are LNHDA and SQIVND (reference sequence). The CDR3 DNA sequence: TGTGCCAGTAGTACGGAGGGCGGCATGAACACTGAAGCTTTCTTT. Encoded protein: CASSTEGGMNTEAFF.

This clone was counted only a few times. V usage is TRBV7-3 and J usage is TRBJ1-2; D is perhaps TRBD1 (6 bases). Trimming took 5 bases from V and 4 from J, leaving 17 bases between them. This CDR3 region has 15 residues. The germline CDR1 and CDR2 sequences are SGHTA and FQGTGA. The CDR3 DNA is TGTGCCAGCAGCCCGAAACCAGGGGTTAGCTATGGCTACACCTTC. Translated, it gives CASSPKPGVSYGYTF. Filled out from reference TRBV7-3 and TRBJ1-2, the complete variable domain reads GAGVSQTPSNKVTEKGKYVELRCDPISGHTALYWYRQSLGQGPEFLIYFQGTGAADDSGLPNDRFFAVRPEGSVSTLKIQRTERGDSAVYLCASSPKPGVSYGYTFGSGTRLTVV.

V gene TRBV25-1 combines with J gene TRBJ2-1, with D perhaps TRBD2 (6 bases). The V and J ends lost 4 bases and 4 bases respectively, with 17 bases between them. The V gene's germline CDR1 is MGHDK and CDR2 SYGVNS. The CDR3 is 16 amino acids. CDR3 sequence reads: CASSGTTWDSYNEQFF. DNA of the CDR3: TGTGCCAGCAGTGGAACGACGTGGGACTCGTACAATGAGCAGTTCTTC.